These T cell receptor beta chains were read from a single sample in a study of cytomegalovirus exposure and HLA in healthy donors. TCRdb's table, derived via immunoSEQ multiplex PCR, lists solely in-frame clones and lacks some. The data hold 90,000 to 130,000 clones, with roughly 83% observed a single time. Specimen: PBMCs. The receptors here all came from a woman younger than 30 in good health and CMV-seropositive. Both conserved end residues are part of each CDR3. The D gene is left open where the match is weak. Some rows have no size entry. The others give once, few or many, or a class for an expanded clone.

clone size: once; V gene: TRBV9; D gene: TRBD2; J gene: TRBJ2-1; CDR3 DNA: TGTGCCAGCAGCGTAGGGTCCGGGACTAGCGTCTACAATGAGCAGTTCTTC; CDR3 protein: CASSVGSGTSVYNEQFF
clone size: few; V gene: TRBV10-1; D gene: .; J gene: TRBJ2-3; CDR3 DNA: TGCGCCAGCGCAAGAGTTAGCACAGATACGCAGTATTTT; CDR3 protein: CASARVSTDTQYF
clone size: .; V gene: TRBV9; D gene: .; J gene: TRBJ2-5; CDR3 DNA: TGTGCCAGCAGCGCCCCCGGAGAGACCCAGTACTTC; CDR3 protein: CASSAPGETQYF
clone size: medium-sized; V gene: TRBV28; D gene: .; J gene: TRBJ1-1; CDR3 DNA: TGTGCCAGCAGTTTAGAGGCAGCAGTGAACACTGAAGCTTTCTTT; CDR3 protein: CASSLEAAVNTEAFF
clone size: .; V gene: TRBV5-1; D gene: TRBD2; J gene: TRBJ2-7; CDR3 DNA: TGCGCCAGCAGCCTCGGGACTAGCGGCGTTGCGGACGAGCAGTACTTC; CDR3 protein: CASSLGTSGVADEQYF
clone size: .; V gene: TRBV6-5; D gene: TRBD1; J gene: TRBJ1-4; CDR3 DNA: TGTGCCAGCAGTTACGACAGGGCCAATGAAAAACTGTTTTTT; CDR3 protein: CASSYDRANEKLFF
clone size: .; V gene: TRBV2; D gene: TRBD2; J gene: TRBJ2-7; CDR3 DNA: TGTGCCAGCTGGACTAGCGGGAGGGCAACCTACGAGCAGTACTTC; CDR3 protein: CASWTSGRATYEQYF
clone size: .; V gene: TRBV5-1; D gene: TRBD2; J gene: TRBJ2-5; CDR3 DNA: TGCGCCAGCAGCTTGGTTCCTAGCGGGAGGGCCGAGGGAGAGACCCAGTACTTC; CDR3 protein: CASSLVPSGRAEGETQYF
clone size: .; V gene: TRBV19; D gene: .; J gene: TRBJ2-3; CDR3 DNA: TGTGCCAGTAGTTTCTATGGGGACTATACGCAGTATTTT; CDR3 protein: CASSFYGDYTQYF
clone size: .; V gene: TRBV18; D gene: TRBD1; J gene: TRBJ2-5; CDR3 DNA: TGTGCCAGCTCACCCCGGGACAGGGGAGAGACCCAGTACTTC; CDR3 protein: CASSPRDRGETQYF
clone size: once; V gene: TRBV2; D gene: .; J gene: TRBJ1-5; CDR3 DNA: TGTGCCAGCAGAATCGGGCAGGGCGGCAATCAGCCCCAGCATTTT; CDR3 protein: CASRIGQGGNQPQHF
clone size: .; V gene: TRBV12-2; D gene: .; J gene: TRBJ1-1; CDR3 DNA: TGTGCAAGTCGCCCACTGACAGGGAAAGGAAGCGACACTGAAGCTCTCTTT; CDR3 protein: CASRPLTGKGSDTEALF
clone size: .; V gene: TRBV25-1; D gene: .; J gene: TRBJ2-1; CDR3 DNA: TGTGCCAGCAGTGAAGGGCAGGGGCCGTACAATGAGCAGTTCTTC; CDR3 protein: CASSEGQGPYNEQFF
clone size: .; V gene: TRBV27; D gene: TRBD1; J gene: TRBJ2-5; CDR3 DNA: TGTGCCAGCAGTGAAAGGACAGGGAGGGAGACCCAGTACTTC; CDR3 protein: CASSERTGRETQYF
clone size: .; V gene: TRBV5-1; D gene: TRBD2; J gene: TRBJ2-1; CDR3 DNA: TGCGCCAGCAGCTTGGGACTAGCGGGAGAGGAATTGTATGAGCAGTTCTTC; CDR3 protein: CASSLGLAGEELYEQFF
clone size: few; V gene: TRBV14; D gene: TRBD2; J gene: TRBJ2-5; CDR3 DNA: TGTGCCAGCAGGCTAGGACTAGCGGCTCAAGAGACCCAGTACTTC; CDR3 protein: CASRLGLAAQETQYF
clone size: few; V gene: TRBV5-5; D gene: TRBD1; J gene: TRBJ1-2; CDR3 DNA: TGTGCCAGCAGCTCGTCCGGGACAGGGGTTTTTGGCTACACCTTC; CDR3 protein: CASSSSGTGVFGYTF
clone size: .; V gene: TRBV5-1; D gene: TRBD2; J gene: TRBJ2-7; CDR3 DNA: TGCGCCAGCAGCCCCGCGGCTCGACTAGCGGGAGTCGAGCAGTACTTC; CDR3 protein: CASSPAARLAGVEQYF
clone size: .; V gene: TRBV7-3; D gene: TRBD1; J gene: TRBJ1-1; CDR3 DNA: TGTGCCAGCAGCCCGGGCGTAGACAGGGGCACTGAAGCTTTCTTT; CDR3 protein: CASSPGVDRGTEAFF
clone size: .; V gene: TRBV9; D gene: TRBD2; J gene: TRBJ2-3; CDR3 DNA: TGTGCCAGCAGCCCTAAAGCGGGAGAGAAAACAGATACGCAGTATTTT; CDR3 protein: CASSPKAGEKTDTQYF
clone size: .; V gene: TRBV18; D gene: .; J gene: TRBJ2-7; CDR3 DNA: TGTGCCAGCTCACCACGGGGCCTCCTACCCTACGAGCAGTACTTC; CDR3 protein: CASSPRGLLPYEQYF
clone size: .; V gene: TRBV5-1; D gene: TRBD1; J gene: TRBJ1-3; CDR3 DNA: TGCGCCAGCAGCTTCACAGGGGTCGGAAACACCATATATTTT; CDR3 protein: CASSFTGVGNTIYF
clone size: .; V gene: TRBV5-6; D gene: .; J gene: TRBJ1-2; CDR3 DNA: TGTGCCAGCAGCTTCTCATTGCGGGGCTACACCTTC; CDR3 protein: CASSFSLRGYTF
clone size: .; V gene: TRBV14; D gene: TRBD2; J gene: TRBJ2-1; CDR3 DNA: TGTGCCAGCAGGCGTAAGCGGGAGGGCAGTGATGAGCAGTTCTTC; CDR3 protein: CASRRKREGSDEQFF
clone size: .; V gene: TRBV6-5; D gene: .; J gene: TRBJ1-5; CDR3 DNA: TGTGCCAGCAGTTACGACAGCCATCAGCCCCAGCATTTT; CDR3 protein: CASSYDSHQPQHF
clone size: once; V gene: TRBV10-1; D gene: .; J gene: TRBJ2-5; CDR3 DNA: TGCGCCAGCAGTGGAACTCGGGACACCAGAAGTTTGGAGACCCAGTACTTC; CDR3 protein: CASSGTRDTRSLETQYF
clone size: .; V gene: TRBV9; D gene: TRBD1; J gene: TRBJ1-5; CDR3 DNA: TGTGCCAGCAGCCGATGGGGGACAGCCTTTGAGTCCCAGCATTTT; CDR3 protein: CASSRWGTAFESQHF
clone size: few; V gene: TRBV5-1; D gene: TRBD1; J gene: TRBJ2-1; CDR3 DNA: TGCGCCAGCAGCTTGGGGGGACAGAGATACAATGAGCAGTTCTTC; CDR3 protein: CASSLGGQRYNEQFF
clone size: .; V gene: TRBV16; D gene: .; J gene: TRBJ1-4; CDR3 DNA: TGTGCCAGCAGCCAAGCTCGGGGGGGGACTCGCGAAAAACTGTTTTTT; CDR3 protein: CASSQARGGTREKLFF
clone size: .; V gene: TRBV2; D gene: .; J gene: TRBJ1-2; CDR3 DNA: TGTGCCAGCAGAGGGAGGTGGGATCTCACTAACTATGGCTACACCTTC; CDR3 protein: CASRGRWDLTNYGYTF
clone size: .; V gene: TRBV5-1; D gene: TRBD2; J gene: TRBJ2-6; CDR3 DNA: TGCGCCAGCAGCTTGACTAGCGGGAGCGGGGCCAACGTCCTGACTTTC; CDR3 protein: CASSLTSGSGANVLTF
clone size: .; V gene: TRBV9; D gene: TRBD1; J gene: TRBJ2-5; CDR3 DNA: TGTGCCAGCAGCGTTACGGGACAGGGGTCAGGGGAGACCCAGTACTTC; CDR3 protein: CASSVTGQGSGETQYF
clone size: .; V gene: TRBV9; D gene: .; J gene: TRBJ2-5; CDR3 DNA: TGTGCCAGCAGCGTAGCGACCGGTGCGGGGGAGACCCAGTACTTC; CDR3 protein: CASSVATGAGETQYF
clone size: .; V gene: TRBV7-6; D gene: .; J gene: TRBJ2-7; CDR3 DNA: TGTGCCAGCAGCCCGACAGGCTACAACGAGCAGTACTTC; CDR3 protein: CASSPTGYNEQYF
clone size: .; V gene: TRBV9; D gene: TRBD1; J gene: TRBJ1-2; CDR3 DNA: TGTGCCAGCAGCTACGGACAGGCACACTATGGCTACACCTTC; CDR3 protein: CASSYGQAHYGYTF
clone size: .; V gene: TRBV19; D gene: TRBD1; J gene: TRBJ1-1; CDR3 DNA: TGTGCCGGTAGTCATCGGAACAGGGGGCAAGAAGCTTTCTTT; CDR3 protein: CAGSHRNRGQEAFF
clone size: .; V gene: TRBV19; D gene: TRBD2; J gene: TRBJ2-1; CDR3 DNA: TGTGCCAGTAGTAATCCAGCGGGAAGGAATGAGCAGTTCTTC; CDR3 protein: CASSNPAGRNEQFF
clone size: .; V gene: TRBV19; D gene: TRBD1; J gene: TRBJ2-6; CDR3 DNA: TGTGCCAGTAGTATCAATTCAGGACAGGATCTCTCTGGGGCCAACGTCCTGACTTTC; CDR3 protein: CASSINSGQDLSGANVLTF
clone size: .; V gene: TRBV5-6; D gene: TRBD2; J gene: TRBJ2-7; CDR3 DNA: TGTGCCAGCAGCTTGGCTCTTCGGGGGGCCTACGAGCAGTACTTC; CDR3 protein: CASSLALRGAYEQYF
clone size: once; V gene: TRBV19; D gene: TRBD1; J gene: TRBJ1-2; CDR3 DNA: TGTGCCAGTAGTACCAGACAGGGTATGAGCTACACCTTC; CDR3 protein: CASSTRQGMSYTF
clone size: .; V gene: TRBV9; D gene: .; J gene: TRBJ2-7; CDR3 DNA: TGTGCCAGCAGCGTAGGGCTAGCCCCCTCGGGCGAGCAGTACTTC; CDR3 protein: CASSVGLAPSGEQYF
clone size: .; V gene: TRBV30; D gene: TRBD1; J gene: TRBJ1-1; CDR3 DNA: TGTGCCTGGAGTGTACGAGGGACAGGGGAGGGCACTGAAGCTTTCTTT; CDR3 protein: CAWSVRGTGEGTEAFF
clone size: .; V gene: TRBV4-1; D gene: .; J gene: TRBJ1-2; CDR3 DNA: TGCGCCAGCAGCCAAGATCGGGGAACCTCCTATGGCTACACCTTC; CDR3 protein: CASSQDRGTSYGYTF
clone size: .; V gene: TRBV5-8; D gene: .; J gene: TRBJ1-5; CDR3 DNA: TGTGCCAGCAGCTTGGGTCTTCCTTCCTATAGCAATCAGCCCCAGCATTTT; CDR3 protein: CASSLGLPSYSNQPQHF
clone size: .; V gene: TRBV6-4; D gene: TRBD2; J gene: TRBJ2-2; CDR3 DNA: TGTGCCAGCACCCCGACTAGCGGGAGCACCGGGGAGCTGTTTTTT; CDR3 protein: CASTPTSGSTGELFF
clone size: .; V gene: TRBV10-2; D gene: .; J gene: TRBJ2-7; CDR3 DNA: TGCGCCAGCAGTGAGCAGCAGGGGGGATACGAGCAGTACTTC; CDR3 protein: CASSEQQGGYEQYF
clone size: .; V gene: TRBV7-3; D gene: .; J gene: TRBJ1-2; CDR3 DNA: TGTGCCAGCAGCCCGAGCGGGGCAGGGGAAGGCTACACCTTC; CDR3 protein: CASSPSGAGEGYTF
clone size: .; V gene: TRBV28; D gene: .; J gene: TRBJ1-4; CDR3 DNA: TGTGCCAGCAGTAAGGGGGCAACTAATGAAAAACTGTTTTTT; CDR3 protein: CASSKGATNEKLFF
clone size: .; V gene: TRBV6-1; D gene: .; J gene: TRBJ1-1; CDR3 DNA: TGTGCCACCGTGCGGACAGCGTCGAACACTGAAGCTTTCTTT; CDR3 protein: CATVRTASNTEAFF
clone size: .; V gene: TRBV5-1; D gene: TRBD1; J gene: TRBJ2-2; CDR3 DNA: TGCGCCAGCAGCCTTGAAGGGGGCAACACCGGGGAGCTGTTTTTT; CDR3 protein: CASSLEGGNTGELFF
clone size: .; V gene: TRBV6-5; D gene: .; J gene: TRBJ1-3; CDR3 DNA: TGTGCCAGCAGTTACCGAGGGATGGGAAACACCATATATTTT; CDR3 protein: CASSYRGMGNTIYF
clone size: .; V gene: TRBV2; D gene: .; J gene: TRBJ2-7; CDR3 DNA: TGTGCCAGCAAGGGAGAGACCTCGTTCTACGAGCAGTACTTC; CDR3 protein: CASKGETSFYEQYF
clone size: .; V gene: TRBV5-4; D gene: .; J gene: TRBJ2-2; CDR3 DNA: TGTGCCAGCAGCTTGCCCGCGGGAAACACCGGGGAGCTGTTTTTT; CDR3 protein: CASSLPAGNTGELFF
clone size: once; V gene: TRBV13; D gene: .; J gene: TRBJ2-1; CDR3 DNA: TGTGCCAGCAGCTTTCCAACGGGAGATCTAAACAATGAGCAGTTCTTC; CDR3 protein: CASSFPTGDLNNEQFF